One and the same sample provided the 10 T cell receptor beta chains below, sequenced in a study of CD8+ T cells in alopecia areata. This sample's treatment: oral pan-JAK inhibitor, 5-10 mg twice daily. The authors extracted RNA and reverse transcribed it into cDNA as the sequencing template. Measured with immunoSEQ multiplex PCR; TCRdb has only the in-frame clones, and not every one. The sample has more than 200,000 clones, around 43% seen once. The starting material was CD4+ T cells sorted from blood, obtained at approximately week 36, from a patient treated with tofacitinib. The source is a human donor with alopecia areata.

CDR3 residues: CASSVSNTGYTF. DNA for the CDR3: TGTGCCAGCAGCGTATCGAACACAGGCTACACCTTC. The V call is TRBV9, the J call TRBJ1-2; no clear D. Germline V lookup: CDR1 SGDLS, CDR2 YYNGEE. The CDR3 contains 12 residues. Trimming removed 1 base at V and 8 bases at J, with 9 bases between.

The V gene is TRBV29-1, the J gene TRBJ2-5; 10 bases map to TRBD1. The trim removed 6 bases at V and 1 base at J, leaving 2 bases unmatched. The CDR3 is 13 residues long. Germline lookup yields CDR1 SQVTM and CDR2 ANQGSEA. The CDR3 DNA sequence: TGCAGCGTGGACAGGGGGGCCCAAGAGACCCAGTACTTC. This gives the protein CSVDRGAQETQYF.

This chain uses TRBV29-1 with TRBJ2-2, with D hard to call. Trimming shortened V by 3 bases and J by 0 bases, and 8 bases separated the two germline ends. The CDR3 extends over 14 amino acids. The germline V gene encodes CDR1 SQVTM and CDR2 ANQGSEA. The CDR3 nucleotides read TGCAGCGTTGACAGGCAAACGAACACCGGGGAGCTGTTTTTT. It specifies CSVDRQTNTGELFF.

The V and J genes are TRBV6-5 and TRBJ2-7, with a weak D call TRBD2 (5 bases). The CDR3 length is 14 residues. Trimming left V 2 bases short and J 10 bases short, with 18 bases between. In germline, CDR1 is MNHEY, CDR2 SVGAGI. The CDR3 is CASSYLVSQTGQYF. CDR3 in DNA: TGTGCCAGCAGTTACCTCGTTTCACAGACGGGACAGTACTTC.

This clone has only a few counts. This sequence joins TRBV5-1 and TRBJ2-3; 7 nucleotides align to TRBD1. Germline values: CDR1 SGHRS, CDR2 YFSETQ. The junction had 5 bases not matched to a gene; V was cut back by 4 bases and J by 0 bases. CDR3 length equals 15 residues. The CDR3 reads CASSPWTGSTDTQYF. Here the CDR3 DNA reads TGCGCCAGCAGCCCGTGGACAGGTAGCACAGATACGCAGTATTTT.

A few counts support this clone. CDR3 sequence reads: CSVVHRGPFGAQYF. CDR3 DNA: TGCAGCGTTGTCCACAGGGGACCGTTTGGGGCCCAGTACTTC. The rearrangement uses TRBV29-1 and TRBJ2-5, with 7 bases lining up with TRBD1. After removal of 4 bases from V and 9 bases from J, the junction contained 14 bases not matched to a gene. The CDR3 totals 14 residues. Germline V lookup: CDR1 SQVTM, CDR2 ANQGSEA.

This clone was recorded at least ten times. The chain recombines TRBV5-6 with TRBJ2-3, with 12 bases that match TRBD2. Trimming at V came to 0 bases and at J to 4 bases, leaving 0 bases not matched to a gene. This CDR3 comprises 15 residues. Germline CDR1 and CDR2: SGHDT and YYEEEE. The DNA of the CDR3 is TGTGCCAGCAGCTTGGGACTAGCGGGAGCAGATACGCAGTATTTT. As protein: CASSLGLAGADTQYF.

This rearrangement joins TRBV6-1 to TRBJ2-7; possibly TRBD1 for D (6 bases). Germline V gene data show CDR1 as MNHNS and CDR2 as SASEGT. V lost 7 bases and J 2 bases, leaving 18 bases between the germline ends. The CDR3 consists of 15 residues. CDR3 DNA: TGTGCCAGCACCTTACTTAGGACAGCAGCCTACGAGCAGTACTTC. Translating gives CASTLLRTAAYEQYF.

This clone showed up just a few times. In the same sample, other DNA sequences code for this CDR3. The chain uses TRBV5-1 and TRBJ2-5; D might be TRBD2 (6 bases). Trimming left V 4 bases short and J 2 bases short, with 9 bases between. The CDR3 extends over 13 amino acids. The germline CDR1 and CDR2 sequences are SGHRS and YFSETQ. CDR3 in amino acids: CASSLGGQETQYF. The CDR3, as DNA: TGCGCCAGCAGCCTAGGAGGGCAAGAGACCCAGTACTTC. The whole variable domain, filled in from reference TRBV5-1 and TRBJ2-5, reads KAGVTQTPRYLIKTRGQQVTLSCSPISGHRSVSWYQQTPGQGLQFLFEYFSETQRNKGNFPGRFSGRQFSNSRSEMNVSTLELGDSALYLCASSLGGQETQYFGPGTRLLVL.

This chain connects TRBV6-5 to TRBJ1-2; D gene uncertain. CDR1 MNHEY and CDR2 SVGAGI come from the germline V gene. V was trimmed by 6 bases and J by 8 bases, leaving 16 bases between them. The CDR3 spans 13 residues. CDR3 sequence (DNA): TGTGCCAGCAGCGCCGCCCTGGCTGGCGGCTACACCTTC. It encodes CASSAALAGGYTF.